This TCR beta chain was retrieved from a study of TIL therapy for anti-PD-1-resistant metastatic lung cancer. The libraries were made with immunoSEQ v3. Repertoires were generated with immunoSEQ multiplex PCR, while TCRdb's copy carries only in-frame clones and drops some. The profile shows 50,000 to 60,000 clones, just over 70% of them singletons. This CDR3 contains 16 residues. The germline CDR1 and CDR2 sequences are SGHRS and YFSETQ. V lost 0 bases, J lost 4 bases, and 7 bases stayed unmatched. Indicated time point: pre-treatment sample, taken before nivolumab and TIL therapy. Tumor tissue came from excised metastases, mostly pleural nodules or supraclavicular lymph nodes.

The sample here was tumor tissue, taken at baseline. The sequence was collected from a person aged 25-85 years with non-small cell lung cancer. This sequence joins TRBV5-1 and TRBJ2-7; 10 bases fit TRBD2. The CDR3 sequence: CASSLGSGTSVYEQYF. The CDR3 region has the DNA TGCGCCAGCAGCTTGGGCTCGGGGACTAGCGTTTACGAGCAGTACTTC.